This TCR beta chain was captured by sequencing in a study of cytomegalovirus exposure and HLA in healthy donors. Looking at the study overall: The same platform used for the 650 to 850 first-cohort repertoires was also used for the 90 to 150 validation repertoires, as a later analysis reported. Overall study results and limits: Most TCRs appeared rarely, but some public TCRs recurred in many donors. According to a subsequent analysis, TCR clusters identified in the first cohort showed a tendency to co-occur across the approximately 130 validation repertoires.

The donors were members of the validation cohort comprising approximately 110 subjects, separate from the roughly 730-subject first cohort. A single count supports this clone. Its antigen is as yet unknown. Repertoires were generated with immunoSEQ multiplex PCR, while TCRdb's copy carries only in-frame clones and drops some. Of some 83,000 clones detected, approximately 93% appear once; the ten largest clones hold approximately 2%. The TCR was taken from a woman aged 18-29 years in good health and CMV-seronegative. The sample comprised PBMCs.

The CDR3, as DNA: TGTGCCAGCAGCCAGGACCCCAGGGACAATCAGCCCCAGCATTTT. It encodes CASSQDPRDNQPQHF. The chain couples TRBV6-5 to TRBJ1-5, with D perhaps TRBD1 (5 bases). The germline V gene has CDR1 MNHEY and CDR2 SVGAGI. This CDR3 is built from 15 residues. The V gene lost 6 bases and the J gene lost 3 bases, with 15 bases spanning the gap.